This TCR beta chain was recovered during a study of OX40 agonist ivuxolimab in advanced cancers. Study overall: The diagnoses of dose-escalation patients were hepatocellular carcinoma, melanoma, renal cell or head and neck cancer. Findings and caveats of the study: In a subset of nonresponders, normalized T-cell clonal expansion was also low.

Peripheral blood came from all dose cohorts at three timepoints. Losses at the gene ends were 5 bases for V and 1 base for J; bases not matched to a gene: 7. The CDR3 has 16 amino acids. Germline loops: CDR1 SGHTA, CDR2 FQGNSA. The table came from immunoSEQ multiplex PCR; TCRdb's copy has only in-frame clones and leaves some out. The sample contains 80,000 to 100,000 clones, roughly nine tenths of which appear only once. With regard to this clone: As yet, its antigen is unknown.

The sequence derives from an adult with an advanced solid tumor such as melanoma, head and neck, liver or kidney cancer. The chain has TRBV7-2 and TRBJ2-3; the match to TRBD1 covers 9 bases. The sequencing used CD4+ or CD8+ T cells sorted from blood, collected in a trial of the OX40 agonist ivuxolimab. CDR3 in amino acids: CASSQQGAGGTDTQYF. The CDR3 bases are TGTGCCAGCAGCCAACAGGGGGCGGGTGGCACAGATACGCAGTATTTT.